The rows below give T cell receptor beta chains drawn from one sample of a study of blood T cell repertoires in COVID-19. Clones were read by immunoSEQ multiplex PCR, and TCRdb kept only the in-frame ones, dropping some. The sample lists tens of thousands of clones, around 76% occurring once. Specimen: peripheral blood. These TCRs come from a man in his 70s with active or convalescent COVID-19. Each CDR3 is given with its conserved first and last residue. D genes are given only for firm matches. Not every row has a clone size; where given, it reads once, few, many or a size class.

NA	TRBV24-1	TRBJ2-3	few	CATSAHAGASGTTDTQYF	TGTGCCACCAGTGCCCATGCGGGGGCCTCGGGTACCACAGATACGCAGTATTTT
NA	TRBV7-3	TRBJ2-5	NA	CASSRGPGNGETQYF	TGTGCCAGCAGCCGAGGCCCCGGGAATGGAGAGACCCAGTACTTC
TRBD1	TRBV19	TRBJ1-2	few	CASTPTGGGYTF	TGTGCCAGTACCCCGACAGGGGGAGGCTACACCTTC
TRBD1	TRBV5-1	TRBJ2-2	NA	CASRPGQSNTGELFF	TGCGCCAGCAGACCGGGACAGTCGAACACCGGGGAGCTGTTTTTT
NA	TRBV10-2	TRBJ2-2	once	CASSEPGIGRGELFF	TGCGCCAGCAGTGAGCCGGGAATCGGGCGGGGGGAGCTGTTTTTT
NA	TRBV11-2	TRBJ2-7	once	CASSLASSDLTYEQYF	TGTGCCAGCAGCTTAGCTTCTAGCGACCTAACCTACGAGCAGTACTTC
TRBD2	TRBV25-1	TRBJ2-3	NA	CASSESGGTDTQYF	TGTGCCAGCAGTGAATCGGGGGGAACAGATACGCAGTATTTT
TRBD1	TRBV2	TRBJ1-1	NA	CASSLQGQLNTEAFF	TGTGCCAGCAGTCTACAGGGGCAACTGAACACTGAAGCTTTCTTT
NA	TRBV6-5	TRBJ2-5	NA	CASTKRSETQYF	TGTGCCAGCACAAAGAGATCGGAGACCCAGTACTTC
TRBD2	TRBV29-1	TRBJ2-7	few	CSVRLAGGIEQYF	TGCAGCGTGAGACTAGCGGGGGGCATCGAGCAGTACTTC
TRBD1	TRBV15	TRBJ1-4	NA	CATRRDRASNEKLFF	TGTGCCACCAGGCGAGACAGGGCCTCAAATGAAAAACTGTTTTTT
TRBD1	TRBV27	TRBJ1-4	NA	CASSLWGAGGEKLFF	TGTGCCAGCAGTTTATGGGGAGCAGGGGGCGAAAAACTGTTTTTT
NA	TRBV3-1/TRBV3-2	TRBJ2-5	NA	CASTFGQRVQETQYF	TGTGCCAGCACCTTTGGGCAGCGGGTCCAAGAGACCCAGTACTTC
NA	TRBV10-3	TRBJ1-2	once	CAIEGSSGYTF	TGTGCCATCGAAGGGAGTTCAGGCTACACCTTC
NA	TRBV5-1	TRBJ1-3	NA	CASSPTGYSGNTIYF	TGCGCCAGCAGCCCTACCGGGTACTCTGGAAACACCATATATTTT
NA	TRBV18	TRBJ1-6	NA	CASSPAREGSSPLHF	TGTGCCAGCTCACCCGCCCGGGAAGGGTCTTCACCCCTCCACTTT
NA	TRBV4-2	TRBJ2-5	NA	CASSQEVRQETQYF	TGTGCCAGCAGCCAAGAGGTTAGACAAGAGACCCAGTACTTC
TRBD2	TRBV6-1	TRBJ2-5	NA	CASSEQRTSGGETQYF	TGTGCCAGCAGTGAACAAAGGACTAGCGGCGGGGAGACCCAGTACTTC
TRBD1	TRBV3-1/TRBV3-2	TRBJ1-4	NA	CASSQSRQGTGEKLFF	TGTGCCAGCAGCCAAAGTAGACAGGGGACGGGTGAAAAACTGTTTTTT
NA	TRBV9	TRBJ1-6	NA	CASSVDYRNPLHF	TGTGCCAGCAGCGTAGACTACAGGAATCCCCTCCACTTT
TRBD1	TRBV6-5	TRBJ1-3	NA	CASSGTERNTIYF	TGTGCCAGCAGCGGGACAGAACGAAACACCATATATTTT
TRBD2	TRBV5-1	TRBJ2-7	NA	CASSLALAGGPRTYEQYF	TGCGCCAGCAGCTTGGCGCTAGCGGGGGGGCCGAGAACCTACGAGCAGTACTTC
NA	TRBV28	TRBJ1-5	few	CASRPLITRSNQPQHF	TGTGCCAGCAGGCCCTTGATCACACGCAGCAATCAGCCCCAGCATTTT
NA	TRBV21-1	TRBJ1-1	NA	CAFSRQGRENTEAFF	TGTGCCTTCAGCCGGCAGGGTAGAGAGAACACTGAAGCTTTCTTT
NA	TRBV28	TRBJ1-3	NA	CASCLASGNTIYF	TGTGCCTCATGCCTGGCCTCCGGAAACACCATATATTTT
NA	TRBV9	TRBJ2-5	once	CASSVDYYQETQYF	TGTGCCAGCAGCGTGGACTACTACCAAGAGACCCAGTACTTC
NA	TRBV4-2	TRBJ2-7	NA	CASSREGVGEQYF	TGTGCCAGCAGCCGAGAAGGGGTAGGGGAGCAGTACTTC
NA	TRBV5-6	TRBJ2-4	NA	CASSLVGAAQYF	TGTGCCAGCAGCTTGGTGGGGGCCGCGCAGTACTTC
NA	TRBV13	TRBJ1-5	few	CASSIGAAGRNQPQHF	TGTGCCAGCAGCATAGGGGCAGCGGGCCGCAATCAGCCCCAGCATTTT
TRBD2	TRBV7-9	TRBJ2-5	NA	CASSSGSGPETQYF	TGTGCCAGCAGCTCAGGTAGCGGGCCAGAGACCCAGTACTTC
NA	TRBV30	TRBJ1-5	NA	CAWGLINQPQHF	TGTGCCTGGGGCCTAATCAATCAGCCCCAGCATTTT
NA	TRBV6-1	TRBJ1-2	few	CASSEGGGDYGYTF	TGTGCCAGCAGTGAAGGGGGGGGTGACTATGGCTACACCTTC
TRBD2	TRBV11-2	TRBJ2-2	NA	CASSLVVGLRNTGELFF	TGTGCCAGCAGCTTAGTTGTGGGACTAAGGAACACCGGGGAGCTGTTTTTT
TRBD1	TRBV28	TRBJ1-1	once	CASSLVLGGTMNTEAFF	TGTGCCAGCAGTTTGGTATTAGGGGGCACTATGAACACTGAAGCTTTCTTT
TRBD2	TRBV30	TRBJ2-3	NA	CASRGGAWDTQYF	TGTGCCTCTCGCGGGGGGGCCTGGGATACGCAGTATTTT
NA	TRBV14	TRBJ1-1	NA	CASSPVRATEAFF	TGTGCCAGCAGCCCAGTGCGGGCCACTGAAGCTTTCTTT
TRBD2	TRBV7-2	TRBJ2-3	NA	CASSPGLAEADTQYF	TGTGCCAGCAGCCCGGGACTAGCGGAGGCAGATACGCAGTATTTT
NA	TRBV9	TRBJ2-3	NA	CASSPFSRDTQYF	TGTGCCAGCAGCCCCTTTTCGCGAGATACGCAGTATTTT
NA	TRBV11-2	TRBJ2-1	once	CASSWLSNDNEQFF	TGTGCCAGCAGCTGGTTGAGCAATGACAATGAGCAGTTCTTC
TRBD2	TRBV24-1	TRBJ2-1	NA	CATSPRLAGGQNEQFF	TGTGCCACCAGTCCGCGACTAGCGGGGGGGCAAAATGAGCAGTTCTTC
TRBD1	TRBV27	TRBJ1-5	NA	CASSWGQGGQPQHF	TGTGCCAGCAGTTGGGGACAGGGGGGACAGCCCCAGCATTTT
NA	TRBV29-1	TRBJ1-1	NA	CSVLGKGRNTEAFF	TGCAGCGTCCTTGGTAAAGGGAGGAACACTGAAGCTTTCTTT
TRBD1	TRBV6-6	TRBJ1-2	NA	CASHPDRNYGYTF	TGTGCCAGCCACCCGGACAGGAACTATGGCTACACCTTC
TRBD2	TRBV10-3	TRBJ2-3	NA	CAVSGDGTDTQYF	TGTGCCGTTAGCGGGGATGGCACAGATACGCAGTATTTT
NA	TRBV3-1/TRBV3-2	TRBJ2-6	few	CASDDGTGANVLTF	TGTGCCAGCGATGACGGGACTGGGGCCAACGTCCTGACTTTC
NA	TRBV6-7	TRBJ1-5	NA	CASSYSACREGQPQHF	TGTGCCAGCAGTTACTCGGCTTGCAGGGAAGGTCAGCCCCAGCATTTT
NA	TRBV10-3	TRBJ1-1	NA	CAIILNTEAFF	TGTGCCATCATCTTGAACACTGAAGCTTTCTTT
TRBD2	TRBV10-3	TRBJ2-3	NA	CAIKAGGPTDTQYF	TGTGCCATCAAGGCGGGGGGACCCACAGATACGCAGTATTTT
TRBD1	TRBV6-2/TRBV6-3	TRBJ1-1	NA	CASSQDRGPTEAFF	TGTGCCAGCAGCCAAGACAGGGGGCCTACTGAAGCTTTCTTT
NA	TRBV6-5	TRBJ2-2	NA	CASMLRVYDGELFF	TGTGCCAGCATGCTCAGGGTATATGACGGGGAGCTGTTTTTT
NA	TRBV2	TRBJ1-1	once	CATDPQGQILSEAFF	TGTGCCACCGACCCCCAGGGACAAATACTATCTGAAGCTTTCTTT
NA	TRBV6-5	TRBJ2-5	NA	CASSPRTAEGQYF	TGTGCCAGCAGTCCTAGGACAGCTGAAGGCCAGTACTTC
NA	TRBV7-2	TRBJ2-3	NA	CASSLALAGPTDTQYF	TGTGCCAGCAGCTTAGCGCTGGCGGGGCCCACAGATACGCAGTATTTT
NA	TRBV7-9	TRBJ1-2	NA	CASSTPLGGNDYGYTF	TGTGCCAGCAGCACCCCACTCGGGGGTAATGACTATGGCTACACCTTC
NA	TRBV4-1	TRBJ1-3	NA	CASSQDGQAYSGNTIYF	TGCGCCAGCAGCCAAGATGGGCAGGCTTACTCTGGAAACACCATATATTTT
NA	TRBV4-1	TRBJ1-5	NA	CASSPHSNSNQPQHF	TGCGCCAGCAGCCCGCACAGTAATAGCAATCAGCCCCAGCATTTT
NA	TRBV19	TRBJ1-5	few	CASHRGTGGNQPQHF	TGTGCCAGCCATAGGGGGACGGGGGGGAATCAGCCCCAGCATTTT
NA	TRBV27	TRBJ1-4	NA	CASSSQVLNEKLFF	TGTGCCAGCAGTTCGCAGGTGTTAAATGAAAAACTGTTTTTT
TRBD1	TRBV27	TRBJ1-6	few	CASTRDSNSPLHF	TGTGCCAGCACCCGGGACAGCAATTCACCCCTCCACTTT